This T cell receptor (beta chain) was recovered during a study of T cell clones after liver transplantation. This CDR3 has 19 residues. With 3 bases clipped from V and 0 bases from J, the junction kept 9 bases outside the gene matches. The germline V gene has CDR1 LNHDA and CDR2 SQIVND (reference sequence). TCRdb's copy holds only in-frame clones and misses some; the assay was immunoSEQ multiplex PCR. The sample lists roughly 100,000 clones; about 81% were seen once. This receptor was obtained from a human patient who received a liver transplant. The graft donor may account for some of the T cells. This chain joins TRBV19 and TRBJ1-5; 12 bases fit TRBD1. The source was CD4+ T cells from blood, collected approximately 50 months after liver transplant. The CDR3 sequence: CASSIQYRGQGASNQPQHF. The CDR3 coding sequence is TGTGCCAGTAGTATCCAGTACCGGGGACAGGGGGCTAGCAATCAGCCCCAGCATTTT.